This T cell receptor (beta chain) is from a study of beta chain features in type 1 diabetes. Study outcomes and limitations: Shorter TCRB CDR3s, moderately but significantly so, were found in Type 1 diabetes patients in all four CD4+ subsets.

V dropped 4 bases and J dropped 2 bases, with 12 bases sitting between them. The length of the CDR3 is 15 residues. Germline values: CDR1 KGHSH, CDR2 LQKENI. Reverse transcription of all isolated RNA meant that expressed TCRB transcripts were sequenced. The repertoire was sequenced with immunoSEQ multiplex PCR; TCRdb's copy has only in-frame clones and lacks some. The sample has around 150,000 clones, 7% to 9.5% seen once. For this clone: Antigen unknown.

The TCR comes from a woman in her twenties or thirties with type 1 diabetes. This sequence joins TRBV18 and TRBJ1-3, with D possibly TRBD1 on 6 matching bases. Material: central memory CD4+ T cells from blood. The CDR3 bases are TGTGCCAGCTCACTACCAGGGGAAGCTGGAAACACCATATATTTT. It translates to CASSLPGEAGNTIYF.